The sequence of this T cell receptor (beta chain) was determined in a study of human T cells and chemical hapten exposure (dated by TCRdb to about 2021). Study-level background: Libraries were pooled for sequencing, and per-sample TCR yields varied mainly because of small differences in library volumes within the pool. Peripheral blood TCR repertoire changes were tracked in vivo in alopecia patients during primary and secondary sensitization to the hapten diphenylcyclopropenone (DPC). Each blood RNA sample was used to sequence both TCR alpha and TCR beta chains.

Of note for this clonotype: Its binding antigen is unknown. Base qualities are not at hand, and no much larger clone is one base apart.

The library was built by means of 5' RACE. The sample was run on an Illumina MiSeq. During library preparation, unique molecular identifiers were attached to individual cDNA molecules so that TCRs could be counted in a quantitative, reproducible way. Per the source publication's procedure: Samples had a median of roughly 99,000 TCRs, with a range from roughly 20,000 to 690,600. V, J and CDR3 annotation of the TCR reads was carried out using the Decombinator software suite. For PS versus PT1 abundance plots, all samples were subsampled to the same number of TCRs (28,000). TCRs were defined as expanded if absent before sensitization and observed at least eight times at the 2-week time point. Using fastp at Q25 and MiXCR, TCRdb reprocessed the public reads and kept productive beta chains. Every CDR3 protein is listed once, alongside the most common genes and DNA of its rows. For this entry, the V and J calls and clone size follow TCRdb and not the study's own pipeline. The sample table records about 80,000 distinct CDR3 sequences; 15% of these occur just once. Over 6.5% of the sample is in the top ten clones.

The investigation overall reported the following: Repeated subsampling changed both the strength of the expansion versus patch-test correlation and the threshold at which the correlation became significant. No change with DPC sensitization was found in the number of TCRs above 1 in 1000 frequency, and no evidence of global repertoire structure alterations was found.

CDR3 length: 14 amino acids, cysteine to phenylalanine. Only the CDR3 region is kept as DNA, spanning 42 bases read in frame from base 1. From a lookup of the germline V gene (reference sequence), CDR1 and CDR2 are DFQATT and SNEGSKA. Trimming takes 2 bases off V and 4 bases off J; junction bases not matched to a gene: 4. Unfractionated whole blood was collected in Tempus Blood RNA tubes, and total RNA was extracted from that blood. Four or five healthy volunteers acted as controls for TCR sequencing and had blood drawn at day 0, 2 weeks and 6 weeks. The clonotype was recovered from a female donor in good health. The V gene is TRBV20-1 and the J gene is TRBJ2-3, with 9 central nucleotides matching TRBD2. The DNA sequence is TGCAGTGCTAGATCGCGGGGGGGCGCAGATACGCAGTATTTT. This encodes CSARSRGGADTQYF.